This T cell receptor (beta chain) emerged from a study of cytotoxic CD8 clonotypes in ibrutinib-treated CLL. Looked up from germline, CDR1 is SEHNR and CDR2 is FQNEAQ (reference sequence). This CDR3 contains 13 residues. V dropped 5 bases and J dropped 15 bases, with 20 bases sitting between them. The repertoire was sequenced with immunoSEQ multiplex PCR; TCRdb's copy has only in-frame clones and lacks some. The sample has fewer than 35,000 clones; roughly 85% are singletons. The material was PBMCs, obtained after 24 months of ibrutinib treatment. The rearrangement links TRBV7-9 to TRBJ2-1; possibly TRBD1 or TRBD2 for D (6 bases each). The receptor's source is a human donor with chronic lymphocytic leukemia. CDR3 nucleotides: TGTGCCAGCAGCGAAACCCGGGGGACACAACCGTTCTTC. It yields the protein CASSETRGTQPFF.